What follows describes a single T cell receptor beta chain. The entry originates in a study of shared clonotypes between healthy human individuals. In germline, CDR1 is MNHEY, CDR2 SVGAGI. This CDR3 is 13 amino acids long. Trimming removed 6 bases from V and 3 bases from J, with 12 bases in between. Produced via immunoSEQ multiplex PCR; TCRdb's table is partial and in-frame only. Of 2 million to 3 million clones listed, 93% were seen once; the top ten hold 0.36%. This chain joins TRBV6-5 and TRBJ2-7; the D gene is possibly TRBD1 (6 bases). This clonotype originated in a man younger than 30 in good health. Some clones in this sample may be carry-over from other donors' samples. The specimen sequenced was naive CD4+ T cells from PBMCs. Indicated subset: CD45RA+ positively selected. In nucleotides, the CDR3 is TGTGCCAGCAGGAAGGGGACACACTACGAGCAGTACTTC. This codes for CASRKGTHYEQYF.